Listed below are T cell receptor beta chains from one sample, sequenced in a study of blood T cell repertoires in COVID-19. Some clones are missing from TCRdb's copy, which holds only in-frame ones; the method was immunoSEQ multiplex PCR. Of around 170,000 clones in the sample, 90% were seen once. Sequencing was performed on peripheral blood. The receptors were gathered from a man aged 45 to 65 with acute or convalescent COVID-19. The CDR3 runs from the conserved cysteine through the conserved F or W. Each record gives: CDR3 protein, CDR3 DNA, D gene, clone size, V gene, J gene. The D gene is left open where the match is weak. Clone size is stated in some rows and not others, as once, few, many or a class when expanded.

CASSLVGRGAPNEKLFF,TGCGCCAGCAGCTTGGTTGGCAGGGGGGCCCCTAATGAAAAACTGTTTTTT,TRBD1,.,TRBV5-1,TRBJ1-4
CASSPSGNTEAFF,TGTGCCAGCTCACCGTCAGGGAACACTGAAGCTTTCTTT,.,once,TRBV18,TRBJ1-1
CSASWGRLAGSSDTQYF,TGCAGTGCTAGTTGGGGAAGACTAGCGGGGAGTTCAGATACGCAGTATTTT,TRBD2,.,TRBV20-1,TRBJ2-3
CASSLVRDPNSPLHF,TGTGCCAGCAGCTTAGTCCGGGATCCTAATTCACCCCTCCACTTT,.,.,TRBV7-2,TRBJ1-6
CASTPTGTGGEAFF,TGTGCCAGCACTCCTACCGGGACAGGGGGTGAAGCTTTCTTT,TRBD1,.,TRBV27,TRBJ1-1
CASSKDWPRGHNTQYF,TGCGCCAGCAGCAAAGACTGGCCCCGCGGACATAATACGCAGTATTTT,.,once,TRBV5-1,TRBJ2-3
CASSNRQEQGLSRGYTF,TGCGCCAGCAGCAACCGACAGGAACAAGGGCTTTCGCGGGGCTACACCTTC,.,.,TRBV5-1,TRBJ1-2
CASSEARKNSPLHF,TGTGCCAGCAGTGAAGCGCGGAAAAATTCACCCCTCCACTTT,.,few,TRBV2,TRBJ1-6
CASSTTPTGYGNQPQHF,TGTGCCAGTAGTACCACTCCGACAGGGTACGGCAATCAGCCCCAGCATTTT,TRBD1,.,TRBV19,TRBJ1-5
CASSVTGTGTYGYTF,TGTGCCAGCAGCGTTACCGGGACAGGGACATATGGCTACACCTTC,TRBD1,.,TRBV7-2,TRBJ1-2
CASSLGTPYSNQPQHF,TGTGCCAGCTCACTCGGGACACCCTATAGCAATCAGCCCCAGCATTTT,.,.,TRBV18,TRBJ1-5
CATSRDRGIATNEKLFF,TGTGCCACCAGCAGGGACAGGGGGATTGCAACTAATGAAAAACTGTTTTTT,TRBD1,.,TRBV15,TRBJ1-4
CASSPPTSGRVYEQYF,TGTGCCAGCAGTCCTCCTACTAGCGGGAGAGTGTACGAGCAGTACTTC,TRBD2,.,TRBV5-8,TRBJ2-7
CASSHYGGRTDTQYF,TGTGCCAGCAGCCACTACGGGGGGCGCACAGATACGCAGTATTTT,.,.,TRBV7-9,TRBJ2-3
CASSIPTGLSGMYEQFF,TGTGCCAGTAGTATTCCAACCGGACTCTCCGGGATGTATGAGCAGTTCTTC,.,.,TRBV19,TRBJ2-1
CASSPTLAASTDTQYF,TGTGCCAGCTCACCAACCCTAGCGGCTAGCACAGATACGCAGTATTTT,TRBD2,.,TRBV18,TRBJ2-3
CASSLRQGSYNSPLHF,TGTGCCAGTAGTCTGAGACAGGGCTCCTATAATTCACCCCTCCACTTT,TRBD1,.,TRBV19,TRBJ1-6
CAWRAGHYSPLHF,TGTGCCTGGAGAGCAGGCCATTATTCACCCCTCCACTTT,.,.,TRBV30,TRBJ1-6
CATSRGVSGANVLTF,TGTGCCACCAGCCGAGGAGTCTCTGGGGCCAACGTCCTGACTTTC,.,once,TRBV15,TRBJ2-6
CASSPGTSGSGSYNEQFF,TGTGCCAGTAGTCCCGGGACTAGCGGGAGCGGTTCCTACAATGAGCAGTTCTTC,TRBD2,.,TRBV19,TRBJ2-1
CASSLYPGLARYNEQFF,TGTGCCAGCAGTTTATACCCCGGACTAGCGAGATACAATGAGCAGTTCTTC,TRBD2,once,TRBV27,TRBJ2-1
CASSRQGAPEAFF,TGTGCCAGCAGCCGACAGGGGGCCCCTGAAGCTTTCTTT,TRBD1,.,TRBV28,TRBJ1-1
CASSEDRARGYTF,TGTGCCAGCTCAGAAGACAGGGCGCGGGGCTACACCTTC,TRBD1,many,TRBV18,TRBJ1-2
CASSQGQIGNTIYF,TGTGCCAGCAGCCAGGGACAAATTGGAAACACCATATATTTT,.,once,TRBV7-8,TRBJ1-3
CASSFRDRGTKLFF,TGTGCCAGCAGTTTCCGGGACAGGGGGACGAAACTGTTTTTT,TRBD1,few,TRBV28,TRBJ1-4
CASSTDYRHEQFF,TGTGCCAGCAGCACCGACTACCGGCATGAGCAGTTCTTC,.,.,TRBV7-2,TRBJ2-1
CASTPGQGTTGELFF,TGTGCCAGCACCCCCGGACAGGGGACCACCGGGGAGCTGTTTTTT,TRBD1,.,TRBV6-6,TRBJ2-2
CASSRDRNYGYTF,TGTGCCAGCAGCCGTGACAGGAACTATGGCTACACCTTC,.,.,TRBV3-1/TRBV3-2,TRBJ1-2
CASSLNGAGAYNEQFF,TGTGCCAGCAGCTTAAATGGGGCGGGAGCTTACAATGAGCAGTTCTTC,TRBD2,.,TRBV7-8,TRBJ2-1
CASSIARGFLYEQYF,TGTGCCAGTAGTATCGCACGAGGATTCCTCTACGAGCAGTACTTC,.,.,TRBV19,TRBJ2-7
CASSPGTAQTYEQYF,TGTGCCAGCTCACCAGGGACAGCACAAACCTACGAGCAGTACTTC,TRBD1,.,TRBV18,TRBJ2-7
CASSEYSDTQYF,TGTGCCAGTAGTGAATACTCAGATACGCAGTATTTT,.,.,TRBV19,TRBJ2-3
CASSAPSGGAHNEQFF,TGTGCCAGCAGCGCCCCTAGCGGGGGGGCCCACAATGAGCAGTTCTTC,TRBD2,once,TRBV9,TRBJ2-1
CASSYGLAGEETQYF,TGTGCCAGCAGTTACGGGCTAGCGGGAGAAGAGACCCAGTACTTC,TRBD2,.,TRBV6-6,TRBJ2-5
CASSSGGDTDTQYF,TGTGCCAGCAGTAGCGGGGGGGACACAGATACGCAGTATTTT,TRBD2,.,TRBV6-2/TRBV6-3,TRBJ2-3
CASSLVAGEVYEQYF,TGCGCCAGCAGCTTGGTAGCGGGAGAGGTGTACGAGCAGTACTTC,TRBD2,.,TRBV5-1,TRBJ2-7
CASSSSGPDTQYF,TGTGCCAGCAGCTCCTCCGGTCCAGATACGCAGTATTTT,.,.,TRBV7-9,TRBJ2-3
CASHPGGLALPGELFF,TGTGCCAGCCACCCTGGGGGACTAGCGCTACCCGGGGAGCTGTTTTTT,TRBD2,.,TRBV19,TRBJ2-2
CASSLARGENYGYTF,TGTGCCAGCAGCTTAGCCAGGGGGGAGAACTATGGCTACACCTTC,TRBD1,.,TRBV7-2,TRBJ1-2
CASSYPGSGETQYF,TGTGCCAGCAGTTACCCGGGTTCTGGAGAGACCCAGTACTTC,.,.,TRBV6-2/TRBV6-3,TRBJ2-5
CASSPRQGKDTDTQYF,TGCGCCAGCAGCCCAAGACAGGGCAAAGATACAGATACGCAGTATTTT,TRBD1,.,TRBV5-1,TRBJ2-3
CASSLTGTGMYEQYF,TGTGCCAGCAGCCTCACCGGGACAGGGATGTACGAGCAGTACTTC,TRBD1,.,TRBV6-5,TRBJ2-7
CASSLMSSGNTGELFF,TGCGCCAGCAGCCTAATGTCTTCAGGGAACACCGGGGAGCTGTTTTTT,.,.,TRBV5-1,TRBJ2-2
CAWSAPWDKLWNEQFF,TGTGCCTGGAGTGCCCCTTGGGACAAACTGTGGAATGAGCAGTTCTTC,.,.,TRBV30,TRBJ2-1
CASSIRQGYYNEQFF,TGTGCCAGCAGCATTCGACAGGGATATTACAATGAGCAGTTCTTC,TRBD1,once,TRBV9,TRBJ2-1